This paragraph reports one T cell receptor beta chain. Antigen specificity is unknown. Researchers isolated at least 7 million PBMCs per sample. The sample originates from a study of blood T cells in healthy people across ages. Study-level results: Unsorted PBMC input precluded a conclusive naive versus antigen-experienced comparison.

Germline V gene sequence: CDR1 SGHTA, CDR2 FQGNSA. The CDR3 has 15 amino acids. V dropped 2 bases and J dropped 4 bases, with 12 bases sitting between them. A second PCR, run for about 6 to 12 cycles, used a sample-barcoded 5' primer plus a J-beta primer mix. TCRdb analysed the 5' RACE reads with MiXCR anew, one entry per CDR3 protein. The sample records fewer than 2 million distinct CDR3 sequences, 30% to 40% being singletons. What was sequenced was blood. The rearrangement joins TRBV7-2 to TRBJ1-5; D is perhaps TRBD1 (6 bases). This sequence was found in a human donor in good health. The CDR3 reads CASSLKWGANQPQHF. The DNA of the CDR3 is TGTGCCAGCAGCTTAAAATGGGGGGCAAATCAGCCCCAGCATTTT.